This is a list of T cell receptor beta chains from one sample in a study of OX40 agonist ivuxolimab in advanced cancers. Libraries were prepared by immunoSEQ multiplex PCR; TCRdb keeps only in-frame clonotypes and omits some of them. The sample shows fewer than 75,000 clones, roughly 89% of them seen only once. The specimen was CD4+ or CD8+ T cells sorted from blood, collected in a trial of the OX40 agonist ivuxolimab. All receptors come from an adult with an advanced solid tumor such as melanoma, head and neck, liver or kidney cancer. CDR3s include the opening cysteine and the closing phenylalanine or tryptophan. Fields, in order: CDR3 protein, CDR3 DNA, D gene, J gene, V gene, clone size. The D gene is left open where the match is weak. A clone size is listed for some rows: how often the clone was seen (once, few, many), or a class if it is expanded.

CDR3aa: CAWSRAGGDEQFF
CDR3nt: TGTGCCTGGAGTCGGGCGGGGGGAGATGAGCAGTTCTTC
d_gene: TRBD2
j_gene: TRBJ2-1
v_gene: TRBV30
abundance: .

CDR3aa: CASSQGTHSTHEQYF
CDR3nt: TGTGCCAGCAGCCAAGGCACCCATTCCACCCACGAGCAGTACTTC
d_gene: .
j_gene: TRBJ2-7
v_gene: TRBV4-2
abundance: .

CDR3aa: CASSLAPTGIEGKGFF
CDR3nt: TGTGCCAGCAGCTTGGCCCCCACAGGAATTGAGGGGAAGGGGTTCTTC
d_gene: .
j_gene: TRBJ2-1
v_gene: TRBV5-4
abundance: .

CDR3aa: CASSLRLAGPSTDTQYF
CDR3nt: TGTGCCAGCAGCTTGAGACTAGCGGGACCGTCTACAGATACGCAGTATTTT
d_gene: TRBD2
j_gene: TRBJ2-3
v_gene: TRBV5-4
abundance: .

CDR3aa: CASSLEGGADTQYF
CDR3nt: TGTGCCAGCAGCCTCGAGGGGGGCGCGGATACGCAGTATTTT
d_gene: .
j_gene: TRBJ2-3
v_gene: TRBV5-4
abundance: .

CDR3aa: CATKQSNTEAFF
CDR3nt: TGTGCCACAAAACAGAGTAACACTGAAGCTTTCTTT
d_gene: .
j_gene: TRBJ1-1
v_gene: TRBV2
abundance: few

CDR3aa: CASSLAGQFNQPQHF
CDR3nt: TGTGCCAGCAGCTTGGCCGGACAGTTCAATCAGCCCCAGCATTTT
d_gene: .
j_gene: TRBJ1-5
v_gene: TRBV5-5
abundance: .

CDR3aa: CASSVAQGRDEQYF
CDR3nt: TGTGCCAGCAGCGTAGCGCAGGGACGGGACGAGCAGTACTTC
d_gene: .
j_gene: TRBJ2-7
v_gene: TRBV9
abundance: .

CDR3aa: CASSSRQGFEKLFF
CDR3nt: TGTGCCAGCAGCTCCCGACAGGGTTTTGAAAAACTGTTTTTT
d_gene: TRBD1
j_gene: TRBJ1-4
v_gene: TRBV5-8
abundance: .

CDR3aa: CASSDFYEQYF
CDR3nt: TGCGCCAGCAGCGACTTCTACGAGCAGTACTTC
d_gene: .
j_gene: TRBJ2-7
v_gene: TRBV4-1
abundance: few

CDR3aa: CASSPGGAMNTEAFF
CDR3nt: TGTGCCAGCAGCCCTGGGGGAGCTATGAACACTGAAGCTTTCTTT
d_gene: .
j_gene: TRBJ1-1
v_gene: TRBV7-3
abundance: .

CDR3aa: CASGLVRWEGERIKETQYF
CDR3nt: TGTGCTAGTGGTTTGGTAAGGTGGGAAGGGGAACGAATTAAGGAGACCCAGTACTTC
d_gene: .
j_gene: TRBJ2-5
v_gene: TRBV12-5
abundance: .

CDR3aa: CAWSVPGWAKNIQYF
CDR3nt: TGTGCCTGGAGTGTTCCGGGGTGGGCCAAAAACATTCAGTACTTC
d_gene: .
j_gene: TRBJ2-4
v_gene: TRBV30
abundance: .

CDR3aa: CARSLDPTQYF
CDR3nt: TGTGCCAGAAGCTTGGATCCTACGCAGTATTTT
d_gene: .
j_gene: TRBJ2-3
v_gene: TRBV5-3
abundance: .

CDR3aa: CASSSAGGATGTQYF
CDR3nt: TGTGCCAGCAGCTCGGCTGGGGGCGCGACAGGGACCCAGTACTTC
d_gene: .
j_gene: TRBJ2-5
v_gene: TRBV7-6
abundance: .

CDR3aa: CASSPGVGTGELFF
CDR3nt: TGTGCCAGCTCACCAGGGGTAGGCACCGGGGAGCTGTTTTTT
d_gene: .
j_gene: TRBJ2-2
v_gene: TRBV18
abundance: .

CDR3aa: CASGLITDTQYF
CDR3nt: TGTGCTAGTGGTCTAATCACAGATACGCAGTATTTT
d_gene: .
j_gene: TRBJ2-3
v_gene: TRBV12-5
abundance: .

CDR3aa: CASSLEAVYKETQYF
CDR3nt: TGTGCCAGCAGTTTAGAGGCGGTTTATAAAGAGACCCAGTACTTC
d_gene: .
j_gene: TRBJ2-5
v_gene: TRBV28
abundance: .

CDR3aa: CASSLEEGSTNEKLFF
CDR3nt: TGTGCCAGCAGCCTGGAAGAGGGGTCAACTAATGAAAAACTGTTTTTT
d_gene: .
j_gene: TRBJ1-4
v_gene: TRBV2
abundance: .

CDR3aa: CSVDRNRETEAFF
CDR3nt: TGCAGCGTTGACCGAAACAGGGAAACTGAAGCTTTCTTT
d_gene: .
j_gene: TRBJ1-1
v_gene: TRBV29-1
abundance: .

CDR3aa: CASRTSGRSGEQFF
CDR3nt: TGTGCCAGCAGGACTAGCGGGAGATCCGGTGAGCAGTTCTTC
d_gene: TRBD2
j_gene: TRBJ2-1
v_gene: TRBV6-6
abundance: .

CDR3aa: CASSLGGVAGLRGKETQYF
CDR3nt: TGTGCCAGCAGCTTAGGGGGGGTGGCAGGGTTGAGGGGAAAAGAGACCCAGTACTTC
d_gene: .
j_gene: TRBJ2-5
v_gene: TRBV11-2
abundance: .

CDR3aa: CASSFPTSGRAYNEQFF
CDR3nt: TGTGCCAGCAGCTTTCCGACTAGCGGGAGGGCCTACAATGAGCAGTTCTTC
d_gene: TRBD2
j_gene: TRBJ2-1
v_gene: TRBV7-6
abundance: .

CDR3aa: CASSLLASGTGELFF
CDR3nt: TGTGCCAGCAGCTTATTAGCGTCAGGGACCGGGGAGCTGTTTTTT
d_gene: .
j_gene: TRBJ2-2
v_gene: TRBV7-9
abundance: .

CDR3aa: CATSRVMGVSEYEQFF
CDR3nt: TGTGCCACCAGCAGAGTCATGGGGGTTAGCGAGTATGAGCAGTTCTTC
d_gene: .
j_gene: TRBJ2-1
v_gene: TRBV15
abundance: .

CDR3aa: CASSLTRGQGETQYF
CDR3nt: TGTGCCAGCAGCTTAACCAGGGGGCAGGGAGAGACCCAGTACTTC
d_gene: TRBD1
j_gene: TRBJ2-5
v_gene: TRBV7-3
abundance: .

CDR3aa: CASSESLTAGELFF
CDR3nt: TGTGCCAGCAGTGAGTCGCTCACCGCCGGGGAGCTGTTTTTT
d_gene: .
j_gene: TRBJ2-2
v_gene: TRBV6-1
abundance: .

CDR3aa: CATTSVPLGEQYF
CDR3nt: TGTGCCACCACTAGCGTGCCCCTAGGCGAGCAGTACTTC
d_gene: TRBD2
j_gene: TRBJ2-7
v_gene: TRBV10-3
abundance: .

CDR3aa: CASSLREETQYF
CDR3nt: TGTGCCAGCAGCTTGAGGGAAGAGACCCAGTACTTC
d_gene: .
j_gene: TRBJ2-5
v_gene: TRBV5-4
abundance: .

CDR3aa: CASSEEGSYGYTF
CDR3nt: TGCGCCAGCAGCGAAGAGGGGTCCTATGGCTACACCTTC
d_gene: .
j_gene: TRBJ1-2
v_gene: TRBV5-1
abundance: few

CDR3aa: CAISESWTSSYEQYF
CDR3nt: TGTGCCATCAGTGAGTCTTGGACTAGCTCATACGAGCAGTACTTC
d_gene: TRBD2
j_gene: TRBJ2-7
v_gene: TRBV10-3
abundance: once

CDR3aa: CASSLWGGTNEQYF
CDR3nt: TGTGCCAGCAGTTTGTGGGGGGGAACCAACGAGCAGTACTTC
d_gene: TRBD2
j_gene: TRBJ2-7
v_gene: TRBV7-9
abundance: .

CDR3aa: CASSLVSTARTTEAFF
CDR3nt: TGTGCCAGCAGCTTAGTCTCGACCGCCCGGACCACTGAAGCTTTCTTT
d_gene: .
j_gene: TRBJ1-1
v_gene: TRBV7-2
abundance: .

CDR3aa: CASSSRWGQETQYF
CDR3nt: TGTGCCAGTAGTTCTCGTTGGGGCCAAGAGACCCAGTACTTC
d_gene: .
j_gene: TRBJ2-5
v_gene: TRBV19
abundance: .

CDR3aa: CASSVGVSPTQETQYF
CDR3nt: TGTGCCAGCAGCGTAGGGGTTAGTCCGACTCAAGAGACCCAGTACTTC
d_gene: .
j_gene: TRBJ2-5
v_gene: TRBV9
abundance: .

CDR3aa: CASSPRTSGSRETQYF
CDR3nt: TGTGCCAGCAGTCCACGGACTAGCGGGAGCCGTGAGACCCAGTACTTC
d_gene: TRBD2
j_gene: TRBJ2-5
v_gene: TRBV27
abundance: .

CDR3aa: CASSESGANVLTF
CDR3nt: TGCGCCAGCAGTGAATCAGGGGCCAACGTCCTGACTTTC
d_gene: .
j_gene: TRBJ2-6
v_gene: TRBV10-2
abundance: .

CDR3aa: CASSIEFSTDTQYF
CDR3nt: TGTGCCAGTAGTATAGAATTCAGCACAGATACGCAGTATTTT
d_gene: .
j_gene: TRBJ2-3
v_gene: TRBV19
abundance: once

CDR3aa: CASSMLVTWDTEAFF
CDR3nt: TGTGCCAGTAGTATGCTCGTGACCTGGGACACTGAAGCTTTCTTT
d_gene: .
j_gene: TRBJ1-1
v_gene: TRBV19
abundance: .

CDR3aa: CAWNPGAAERAFF
CDR3nt: TGTGCCTGGAATCCGGGGGCGGCTGAAAGGGCTTTCTTT
d_gene: .
j_gene: TRBJ1-1
v_gene: TRBV30
abundance: once

CDR3aa: CASSLPPGDTGELFF
CDR3nt: TGCGCCAGCAGCCTTCCTCCGGGGGACACCGGGGAGCTGTTTTTT
d_gene: .
j_gene: TRBJ2-2
v_gene: TRBV5-1
abundance: .

CDR3aa: CASSFEGPYNEQFF
CDR3nt: TGTGCCAGCAGTTTTGAGGGACCCTACAATGAGCAGTTCTTC
d_gene: .
j_gene: TRBJ2-1
v_gene: TRBV27
abundance: .

CDR3aa: CASSQLAGGFTDTQYF
CDR3nt: TGTGCCAGCAGCCAGCTAGCGGGAGGCTTCACAGATACGCAGTATTTT
d_gene: TRBD2
j_gene: TRBJ2-3
v_gene: TRBV5-6
abundance: .

CDR3aa: CASSAQGAEAFF
CDR3nt: TGTGCCAGCAGTGCGCAGGGGGCTGAAGCTTTCTTT
d_gene: TRBD1
j_gene: TRBJ1-1
v_gene: TRBV2
abundance: .

CDR3aa: CASSSTGTGRSTGELFF
CDR3nt: TGCGCCAGCAGCTCTACCGGGACAGGGAGATCCACCGGGGAGCTGTTTTTT
d_gene: TRBD1
j_gene: TRBJ2-2
v_gene: TRBV5-1
abundance: .

CDR3aa: CASRQPKETQYF
CDR3nt: TGTGCCAGCAGACAACCGAAAGAGACCCAGTACTTC
d_gene: .
j_gene: TRBJ2-5
v_gene: TRBV28
abundance: once

CDR3aa: CASSASVDEQFF
CDR3nt: TGTGCCAGCAGTGCCAGTGTGGATGAGCAGTTCTTC
d_gene: .
j_gene: TRBJ2-1
v_gene: TRBV28
abundance: few